The sequence of this T cell receptor beta chain was determined in a study of T-cell reconstitution after alpha-beta-depleted transplantation in children. This CDR3 is 16 amino acids long. V was clipped by 0 bases and J by 2 bases, with 14 bases between them. Germline CDR1 reads SQVTM; CDR2 reads ANQGSEA. The authors prepared the TCRbeta library with unique molecular identifiers. TCRdb re-called the PCR reads with MiXCR, one entry per CDR3 protein. This sample has approximately 500,000 distinct CDR3 sequences, with about 10% found just once. The table lists this clonotype with many counts. Its antigen is not identified. Whole-study findings and limits: Most T-cell counts and diversity one year after the transplant came from T cells that were newly produced. Some patients showed high day-60 TCRbeta diversity, which derived from surviving recipient T cells and thymic progenitors. Several hundred graft clones that had expanded were reportedly the source of alpha-beta T cells about two months after transplant.

Here the sequenced sample was PBMCs, taken before TCRalphabeta/CD19-depleted stem cell transplant. The chain uses TRBV29-1 and TRBJ2-1; D might be TRBD2 (6 bases). This sequence originates from a child aged 2-15 years with inherited bone marrow failure, due to receive a stem cell transplant. The CDR3 DNA reads as TGCAGCGTTGAAGAAAGGTCACGGACTACCTACAATGAGCAGTTCTTC. Protein: CSVEERSRTTYNEQFF.